Listed here are 2 T cell receptor beta chains from one sample, sequenced in a study of blood T cell repertoires in COVID-19. Assay used: immunoSEQ multiplex PCR; TCRdb lists only in-frame clones, some missing. The table records roughly 86,000 clones, 82% of them present only once. The sequenced sample consisted of peripheral blood. The receptors come from a human donor in a cohort sampled during active COVID-19.

The chain links TRBV5-1 to TRBJ1-4; D uncertain. CDR1 and CDR2 from the germline V gene are SGHRS and YFSETQ. V dropped 0 bases and J dropped 8 bases, with 14 bases sitting between them. The CDR3 has 15 residues. CDR3 in DNA: TGCGCCAGCAGCTTGGCTTCCGGGGAGAGCGAAAAACTGTTTTTT. As protein: CASSLASGESEKLFF.

The chain joins TRBV2 to TRBJ2-5, with 16 positions matching TRBD2. Germline-derived CDR1 and CDR2 are SNHLY and FYNNEI. The length of the CDR3 is 15 residues. The V and J ends lost 6 bases and 4 bases, in that order; junction bases with no gene match: 2. The CDR3 sequence is CASRGTSGRGETQYF. CDR3 DNA sequence: TGTGCCAGCAGGGGGACTAGCGGGAGGGGAGAGACCCAGTACTTC.